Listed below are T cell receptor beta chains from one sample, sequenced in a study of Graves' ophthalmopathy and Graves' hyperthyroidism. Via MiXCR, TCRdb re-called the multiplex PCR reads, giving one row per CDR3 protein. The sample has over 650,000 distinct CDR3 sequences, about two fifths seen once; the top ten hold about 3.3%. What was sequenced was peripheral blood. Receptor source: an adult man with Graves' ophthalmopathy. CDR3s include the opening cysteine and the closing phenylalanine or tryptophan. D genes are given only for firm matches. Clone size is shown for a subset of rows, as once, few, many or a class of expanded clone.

cdr3_nt: TGTGCCAGCAGCCGTATTCAGCGCGGGAGGAACACTGAAGCTTTCTTT
cdr3_aa: CASSRIQRGRNTEAFF
j_call: TRBJ1-1
clone_size: many
d_call: .
v_call: TRBV7-8

cdr3_nt: TGTGCCAGCAGCGCCCGGACAGCCTTTGGGGGAAACTATGGCTACACCTTC
cdr3_aa: CASSARTAFGGNYGYTF
j_call: TRBJ1-2
clone_size: many
d_call: .
v_call: TRBV9

cdr3_nt: TGTGCCACCAGCAGAGATAGGACAGGGGGCACTGAAGCTTTCTTT
cdr3_aa: CATSRDRTGGTEAFF
j_call: TRBJ1-1
clone_size: many
d_call: TRBD1
v_call: TRBV15

cdr3_nt: TGTGCCAGCAGACAGCCGGGACAGGGGTCTACCGGGGAGCTGTTTTTT
cdr3_aa: CASRQPGQGSTGELFF
j_call: TRBJ2-2
clone_size: many
d_call: TRBD1
v_call: TRBV12-3/TRBV12-4

cdr3_nt: TGTGCCAGCAGCGTACGGGACAGGGGGGTTACCGGGGAGCTGTTTTTT
cdr3_aa: CASSVRDRGVTGELFF
j_call: TRBJ2-2
clone_size: .
d_call: TRBD1
v_call: TRBV7-9

cdr3_nt: TGCGCCAGCAGCCTCGGGAGACCAACCTACAATGAGCAGTTCTTC
cdr3_aa: CASSLGRPTYNEQFF
j_call: TRBJ2-1
clone_size: .
d_call: .
v_call: TRBV5-1

cdr3_nt: TGCAGTGCTAGAGACAGGGGGCGTTCGACAGATACGCAGTATTTT
cdr3_aa: CSARDRGRSTDTQYF
j_call: TRBJ2-3
clone_size: .
d_call: TRBD1
v_call: TRBV20-1

cdr3_nt: TGTGCCAGCAGTTCCGGCCTAGTGGGCTACACCTTC
cdr3_aa: CASSSGLVGYTF
j_call: TRBJ1-2
clone_size: .
d_call: .
v_call: TRBV7-2

cdr3_nt: TGCGCCAGCCCCACGGGCGACTACGAGCAGTACTTC
cdr3_aa: CASPTGDYEQYF
j_call: TRBJ2-7
clone_size: .
d_call: .
v_call: TRBV10-1

cdr3_nt: TGTGCCACGAGCAACCGGGACAGGGATCCCTACGTCCTGACTTTC
cdr3_aa: CATSNRDRDPYVLTF
j_call: TRBJ2-6
clone_size: .
d_call: TRBD1
v_call: TRBV15

cdr3_nt: TGTGCCACCGGGACAGGGGGCTATAACTATGGCTACACCTTC
cdr3_aa: CATGTGGYNYGYTF
j_call: TRBJ1-2
clone_size: .
d_call: TRBD1
v_call: TRBV10-3

cdr3_nt: TGCAGTGCTAGAGTTGTTGGCAGGTCCTACGAGCAGTACTTC
cdr3_aa: CSARVVGRSYEQYF
j_call: TRBJ2-7
clone_size: few
d_call: .
v_call: TRBV20-1

cdr3_nt: TGTGCCAGCAGCTTAGATGTCTACAGCTACGAGCAGTACTTC
cdr3_aa: CASSLDVYSYEQYF
j_call: TRBJ2-7
clone_size: many
d_call: .
v_call: TRBV13

cdr3_nt: TGCAGTGCTAGAGATTTCCGGGGCCGTGGATATGGCTACACCTTC
cdr3_aa: CSARDFRGRGYGYTF
j_call: TRBJ1-2
clone_size: few
d_call: .
v_call: TRBV20-1

cdr3_nt: TGTGCCAGCAGCGCGGGACCGGACGGGGAGCTGTTTTTT
cdr3_aa: CASSAGPDGELFF
j_call: TRBJ2-2
clone_size: .
d_call: .
v_call: TRBV9

cdr3_nt: TGTGCCAGCAGTCCCAGGACAGGGACGCGGAGGACCCAGTACTTC
cdr3_aa: CASSPRTGTRRTQYF
j_call: TRBJ2-5
clone_size: .
d_call: TRBD1
v_call: TRBV11-2

cdr3_nt: TGCGCCAGCAGCAACCGCGGGACAGGGGGATACGAGCAGTACTTC
cdr3_aa: CASSNRGTGGYEQYF
j_call: TRBJ2-7
clone_size: many
d_call: TRBD1
v_call: TRBV4-1

cdr3_nt: TGTGCCACCTCGTTGGCGGGGGGTCCTCTTCCACAGGATACGCAGTATTTT
cdr3_aa: CATSLAGGPLPQDTQYF
j_call: TRBJ2-3
clone_size: .
d_call: TRBD2
v_call: TRBV7-6

cdr3_nt: TGTGCCAGCAGCTTGTTCGGATACAATGAGCAGTTCTTC
cdr3_aa: CASSLFGYNEQFF
j_call: TRBJ2-1
clone_size: .
d_call: .
v_call: TRBV7-4

cdr3_nt: TGTGCCAGCAGCCGCGACGTACCGGACACCGGGGAGCTGTTTTTT
cdr3_aa: CASSRDVPDTGELFF
j_call: TRBJ2-2
clone_size: few
d_call: .
v_call: TRBV7-2

cdr3_nt: TGTGCCAGCAGCTCTGGAGATAGCTACACCTTC
cdr3_aa: CASSSGDSYTF
j_call: TRBJ1-2
clone_size: .
d_call: .
v_call: TRBV9

cdr3_nt: TGCAGCACCCGGACAGGGGGGCAGCCCCAGCATTTT
cdr3_aa: CSTRTGGQPQHF
j_call: TRBJ1-5
clone_size: .
d_call: TRBD1
v_call: TRBV29-1

cdr3_nt: TGTGCCACCAGCAAAGGTTCAGGGGGGGCCTACGAGCAGTACTTC
cdr3_aa: CATSKGSGGAYEQYF
j_call: TRBJ2-7
clone_size: .
d_call: .
v_call: TRBV15

cdr3_nt: TGTGCCAGCAGCTCCCGGGACAGGGGGGGGACCCAGTACTTC
cdr3_aa: CASSSRDRGGTQYF
j_call: TRBJ2-5
clone_size: .
d_call: TRBD1
v_call: TRBV7-9